What follows is one TCR beta chain and its context. The data were taken from a study of cytomegalovirus exposure and HLA in healthy donors. The CDR3 extends over 13 amino acids. Germline CDR1 and CDR2: SGHDT and YYEEEE. The J segment lost 4 bases and the V segment lost 4 bases, leaving 3 bases of the junction unmatched. The PCR contained 60 Vbeta and 13 Jbeta primers. Clones were read by immunoSEQ multiplex PCR, and TCRdb kept only the in-frame ones, dropping some. The sample includes 140,000 to 150,000 clones, 70% to 85% of them seen just once. V is TRBV5-6 and J is TRBJ1-2, with TRBD1 matching over 8 bases. This receptor was obtained from a woman aged 60 to 75 in good health and CMV-seropositive. Sequencing was performed on PBMCs. Here the CDR3 DNA reads TGTGCCAGCAGCGTCGGGACAGGCTATGGCTACACCTTC. It codes for CASSVGTGYGYTF.